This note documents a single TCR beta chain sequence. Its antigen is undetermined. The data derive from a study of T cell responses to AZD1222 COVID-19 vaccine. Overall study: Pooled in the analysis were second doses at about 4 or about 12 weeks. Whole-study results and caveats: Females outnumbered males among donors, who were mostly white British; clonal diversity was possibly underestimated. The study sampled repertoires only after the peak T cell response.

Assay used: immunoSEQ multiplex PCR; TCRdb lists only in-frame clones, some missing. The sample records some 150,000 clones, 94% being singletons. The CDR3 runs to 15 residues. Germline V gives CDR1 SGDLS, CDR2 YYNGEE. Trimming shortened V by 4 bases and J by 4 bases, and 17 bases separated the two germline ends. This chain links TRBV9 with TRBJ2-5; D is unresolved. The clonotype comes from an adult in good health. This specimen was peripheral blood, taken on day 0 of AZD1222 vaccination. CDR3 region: CASSFDSYPAETQYF. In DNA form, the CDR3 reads TGTGCCAGCAGCTTCGACTCCTATCCAGCAGAGACCCAGTACTTC.